This T cell receptor (beta chain) was retrieved from a study of CD8 T cell repertoires and HIV-1 epitope variants. As concerns this clone: Its target is not known.

Libraries were prepared by immunoSEQ multiplex PCR; TCRdb keeps only in-frame clonotypes and omits some of them. This sample has a few thousand clones; around 61% occur once, and the top ten carry about 40%. CDR3 size: 13 residues. The germline gives CDR1 SGHDT, CDR2 YYEEEE. Trimming took 5 bases from V and 0 from J, leaving 9 bases between them. The chain uses TRBV5-6 and TRBJ2-7; D unresolved. This receptor was obtained from a male donor with HIV. The source material was cultured CD8+ T cells derived from PBMCs. CDR3 sequence (DNA): TGTGCCAGCAGTCCGACCGTCTCCTACGAGCAGTACTTC. It encodes CASSPTVSYEQYF.